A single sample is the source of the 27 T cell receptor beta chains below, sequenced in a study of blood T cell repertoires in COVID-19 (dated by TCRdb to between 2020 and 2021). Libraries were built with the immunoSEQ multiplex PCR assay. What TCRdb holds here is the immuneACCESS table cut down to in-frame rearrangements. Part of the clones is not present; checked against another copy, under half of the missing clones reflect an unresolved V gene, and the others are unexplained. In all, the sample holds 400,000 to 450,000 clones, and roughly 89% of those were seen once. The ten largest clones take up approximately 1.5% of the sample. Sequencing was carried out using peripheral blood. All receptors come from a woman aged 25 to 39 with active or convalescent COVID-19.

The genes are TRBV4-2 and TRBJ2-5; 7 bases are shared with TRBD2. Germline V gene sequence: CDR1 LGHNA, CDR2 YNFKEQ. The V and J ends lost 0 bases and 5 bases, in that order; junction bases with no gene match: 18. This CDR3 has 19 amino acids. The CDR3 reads CASSQDQWAAGASRETQYF. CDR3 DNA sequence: TGTGCCAGCAGCCAAGATCAGTGGGCGGCGGGAGCGTCTAGGGAGACCCAGTACTTC.

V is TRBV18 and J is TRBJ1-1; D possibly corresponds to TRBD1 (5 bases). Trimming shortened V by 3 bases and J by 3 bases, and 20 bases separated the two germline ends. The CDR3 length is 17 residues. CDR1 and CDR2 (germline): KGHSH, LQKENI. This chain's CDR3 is CASSPAMQGIGDTEAFF. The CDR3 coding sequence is TGTGCCAGCTCACCGGCCATGCAGGGAATAGGAGACACTGAAGCTTTCTTT.

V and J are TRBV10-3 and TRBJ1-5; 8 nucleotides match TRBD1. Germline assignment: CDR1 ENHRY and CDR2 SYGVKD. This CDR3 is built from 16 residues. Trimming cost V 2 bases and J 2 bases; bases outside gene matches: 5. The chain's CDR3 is CAISETPGQGNQPQHF. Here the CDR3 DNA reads TGTGCCATCAGTGAGACCCCGGGACAGGGCAATCAGCCCCAGCATTTT.

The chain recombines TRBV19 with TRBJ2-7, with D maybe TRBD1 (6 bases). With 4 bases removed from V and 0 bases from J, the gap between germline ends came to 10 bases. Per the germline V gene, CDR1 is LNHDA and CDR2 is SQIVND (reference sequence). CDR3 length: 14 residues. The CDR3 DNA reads TGTGCCAGTAGTAAGGACAGTCTCTCCTACGAGCAGTACTTC. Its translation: CASSKDSLSYEQYF.

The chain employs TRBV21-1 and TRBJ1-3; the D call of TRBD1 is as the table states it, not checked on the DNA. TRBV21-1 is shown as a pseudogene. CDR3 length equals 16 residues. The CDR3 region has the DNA TGTGCCAGCAGCACGAACAGGGGGCGCGGCGGAAACACCATATATTTT. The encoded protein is CASSTNRGRGGNTIYF.

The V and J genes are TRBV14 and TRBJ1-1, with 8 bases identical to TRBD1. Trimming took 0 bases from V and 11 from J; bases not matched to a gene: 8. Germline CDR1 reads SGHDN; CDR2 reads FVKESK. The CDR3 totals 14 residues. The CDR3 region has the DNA TGTGCCAGCAGCCAAGAGGTAACAGGGGGATTGGCTTTCTTT. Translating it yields CASSQEVTGGLAFF.

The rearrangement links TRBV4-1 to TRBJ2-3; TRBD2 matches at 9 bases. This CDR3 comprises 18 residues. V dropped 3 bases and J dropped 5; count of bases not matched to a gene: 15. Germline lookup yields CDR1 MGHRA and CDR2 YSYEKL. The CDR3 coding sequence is TGCGCCAGCAGCCAGTCCCCTTTTGCTAGCGGGATAGGAGATACGCAGTATTTT. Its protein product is CASSQSPFASGIGDTQYF.

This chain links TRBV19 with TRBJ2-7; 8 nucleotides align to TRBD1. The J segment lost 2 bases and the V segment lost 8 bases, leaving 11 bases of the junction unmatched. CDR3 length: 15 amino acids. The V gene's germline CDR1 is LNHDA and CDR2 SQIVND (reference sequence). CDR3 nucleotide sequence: TGTGCCAGTGGTGAATCAGGGGGCTTTACCTACGAGCAGTACTTC. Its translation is CASGESGGFTYEQYF.

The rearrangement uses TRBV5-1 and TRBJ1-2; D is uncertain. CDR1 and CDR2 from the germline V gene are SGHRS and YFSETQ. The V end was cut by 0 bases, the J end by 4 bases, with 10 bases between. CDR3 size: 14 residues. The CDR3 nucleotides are TGCGCCAGCAGCTTGGCTGCAGGTAGCTATGGCTACACCTTC. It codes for CASSLAAGSYGYTF.

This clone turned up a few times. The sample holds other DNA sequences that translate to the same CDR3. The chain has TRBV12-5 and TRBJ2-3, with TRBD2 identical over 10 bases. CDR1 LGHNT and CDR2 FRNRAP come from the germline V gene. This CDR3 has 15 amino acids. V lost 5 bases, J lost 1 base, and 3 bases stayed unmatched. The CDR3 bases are TGTGCTAGTGGTCCCGGACTAGCGGGCACAGATACGCAGTATTTT. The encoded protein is CASGPGLAGTDTQYF.

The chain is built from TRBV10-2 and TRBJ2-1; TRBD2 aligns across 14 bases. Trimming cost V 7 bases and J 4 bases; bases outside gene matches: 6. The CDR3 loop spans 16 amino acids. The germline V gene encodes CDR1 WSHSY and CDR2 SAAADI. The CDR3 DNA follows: TGCGCCAGCACGGGACTAGCGGGAGATAGGTACAATGAGCAGTTCTTC. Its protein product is CASTGLAGDRYNEQFF.

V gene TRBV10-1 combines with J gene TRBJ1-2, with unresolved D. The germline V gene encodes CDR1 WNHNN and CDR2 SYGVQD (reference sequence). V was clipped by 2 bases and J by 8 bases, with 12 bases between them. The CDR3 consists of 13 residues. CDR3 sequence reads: CASSEGPGEGYTF. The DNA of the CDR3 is TGCGCCAGCAGTGAGGGGCCCGGTGAGGGCTACACCTTC.

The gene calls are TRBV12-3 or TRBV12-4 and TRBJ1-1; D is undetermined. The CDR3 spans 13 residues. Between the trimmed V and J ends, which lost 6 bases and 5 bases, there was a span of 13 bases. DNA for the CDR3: TGTGCCAGCAGCCCGGGATCGGGGACTGAAGCTTTCTTT. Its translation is CASSPGSGTEAFF.

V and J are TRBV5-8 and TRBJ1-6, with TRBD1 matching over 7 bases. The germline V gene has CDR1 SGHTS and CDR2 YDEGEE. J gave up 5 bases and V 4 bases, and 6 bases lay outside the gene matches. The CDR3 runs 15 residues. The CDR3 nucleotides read TGTGCCAGCAGCAAAGACAGGGCTGATAATTCACCCCTCCACTTT. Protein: CASSKDRADNSPLHF.

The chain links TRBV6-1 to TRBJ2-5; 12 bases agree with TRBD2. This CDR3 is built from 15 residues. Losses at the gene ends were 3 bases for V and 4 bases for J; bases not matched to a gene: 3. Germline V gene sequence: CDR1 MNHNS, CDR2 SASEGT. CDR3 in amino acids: CASSETSGGGETQYF. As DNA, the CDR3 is TGTGCCAGCAGTGAGACTAGCGGGGGAGGAGAGACCCAGTACTTC.

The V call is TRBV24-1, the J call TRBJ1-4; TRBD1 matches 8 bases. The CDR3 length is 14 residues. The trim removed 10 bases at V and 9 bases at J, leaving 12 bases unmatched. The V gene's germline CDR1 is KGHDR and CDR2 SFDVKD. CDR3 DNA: TGTGCCACGACGGCCGACAGGACAGGGAAAAAACTGTTTTTT. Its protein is CATTADRTGKKLFF.

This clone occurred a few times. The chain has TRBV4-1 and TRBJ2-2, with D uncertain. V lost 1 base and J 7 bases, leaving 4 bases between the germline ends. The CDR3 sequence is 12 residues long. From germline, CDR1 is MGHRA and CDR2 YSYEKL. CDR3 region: CASSQAGGELFF. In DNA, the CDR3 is TGCGCCAGCAGCCAAGCCGGCGGGGAGCTGTTTTTT.

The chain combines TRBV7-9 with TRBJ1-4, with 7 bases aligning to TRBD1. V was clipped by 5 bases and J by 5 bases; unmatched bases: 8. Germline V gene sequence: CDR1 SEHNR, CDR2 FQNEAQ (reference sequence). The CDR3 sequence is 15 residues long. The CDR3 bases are TGTGCCAGCAGCCCTCGACAGGGTAAAAATGAAAAACTGTTTTTT. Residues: CASSPRQGKNEKLFF.

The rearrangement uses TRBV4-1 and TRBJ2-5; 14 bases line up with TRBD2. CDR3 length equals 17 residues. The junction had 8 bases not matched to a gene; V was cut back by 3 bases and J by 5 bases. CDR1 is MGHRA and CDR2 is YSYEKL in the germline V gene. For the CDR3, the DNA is TGCGCCAGCAGCCAGATGGGACTAGCGGGGGCTGCGGAGACCCAGTACTTC. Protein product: CASSQMGLAGAAETQYF.

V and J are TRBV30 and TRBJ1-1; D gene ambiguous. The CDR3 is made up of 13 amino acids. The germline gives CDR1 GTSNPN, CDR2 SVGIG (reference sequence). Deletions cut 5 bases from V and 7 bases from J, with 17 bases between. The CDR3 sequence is CAWGRSDIFEAFF. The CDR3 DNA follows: TGTGCCTGGGGCCGTTCAGATATTTTTGAAGCTTTCTTT.

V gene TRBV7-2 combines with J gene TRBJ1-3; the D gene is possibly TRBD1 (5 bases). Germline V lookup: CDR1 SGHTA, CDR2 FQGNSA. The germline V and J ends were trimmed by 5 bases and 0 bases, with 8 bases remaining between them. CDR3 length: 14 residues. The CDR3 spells CASSPGNSGNTIYF. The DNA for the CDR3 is TGTGCCAGCAGCCCAGGGAACTCTGGAAACACCATATATTTT. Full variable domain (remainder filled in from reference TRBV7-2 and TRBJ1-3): GAGVSQSPSNKVTEKGKDVELRCDPISGHTALYWYRQSLGQGLEFLIYFQGNSAPDKSGLPSDRFSAERTGGSVSTLTIQRTQQEDSAVYLCASSPGNSGNTIYFGEGSWLTVV.

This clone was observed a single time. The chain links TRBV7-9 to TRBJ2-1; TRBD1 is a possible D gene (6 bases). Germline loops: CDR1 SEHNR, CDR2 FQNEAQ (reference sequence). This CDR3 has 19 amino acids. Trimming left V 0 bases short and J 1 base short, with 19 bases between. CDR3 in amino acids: CASSLADSFLRASYNEQFF. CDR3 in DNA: TGTGCCAGCAGCTTAGCGGACAGTTTCTTGAGGGCTTCCTACAATGAGCAGTTCTTC.

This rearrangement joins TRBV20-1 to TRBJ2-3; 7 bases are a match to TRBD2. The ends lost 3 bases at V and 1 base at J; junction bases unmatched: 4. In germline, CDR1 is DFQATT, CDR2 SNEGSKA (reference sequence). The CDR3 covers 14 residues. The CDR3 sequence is CSASAAGGTDTQYF. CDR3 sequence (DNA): TGCAGTGCTAGTGCGGCGGGGGGCACAGATACGCAGTATTTT.

The CDR3 is CASSPRHLWTEDHEQYF. The CDR3 DNA reads TGTGCCAGCAGCCCTAGGCATTTGTGGACAGAAGATCACGAGCAGTACTTC. This sequence joins TRBV11-2 and TRBJ2-7; a possible D gene is TRBD1 (6 bases). With 5 bases removed from V and 5 bases from J, the gap between germline ends came to 25 bases. The length of the CDR3 is 17 residues. Germline loops: CDR1 SGHAT, CDR2 FQNNGV. The variable domain in full, with the rest retrieved from reference TRBV11-2 and TRBJ2-7, is EAGVAQSPRYKIIEKRQSVAFWCNPISGHATLYWYQQILGQGPKLLIQFQNNGVVDDSQLPKDRFSAERLKGVDSTLKIQPAKLEDSAVYLCASSPRHLWTEDHEQYFGPGTRLTVT.

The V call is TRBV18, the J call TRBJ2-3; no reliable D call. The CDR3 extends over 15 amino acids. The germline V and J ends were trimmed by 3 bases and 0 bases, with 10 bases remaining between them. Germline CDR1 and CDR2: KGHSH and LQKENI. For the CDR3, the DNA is TGTGCCAGCTCACCCTCCCCCTCTAGCACAGATACGCAGTATTTT. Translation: CASSPSPSSTDTQYF.

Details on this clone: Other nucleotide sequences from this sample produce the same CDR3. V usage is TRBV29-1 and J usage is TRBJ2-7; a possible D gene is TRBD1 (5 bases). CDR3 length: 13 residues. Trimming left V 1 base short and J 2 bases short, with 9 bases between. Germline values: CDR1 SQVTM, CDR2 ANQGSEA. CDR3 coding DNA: TGCAGCGTTGAAGGTCAGGGAACCTACGAGCAGTACTTC. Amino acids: CSVEGQGTYEQYF.

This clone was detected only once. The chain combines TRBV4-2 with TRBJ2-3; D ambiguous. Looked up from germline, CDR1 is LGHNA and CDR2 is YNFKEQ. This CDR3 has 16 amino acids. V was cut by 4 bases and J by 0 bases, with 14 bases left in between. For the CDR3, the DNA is TGTGCCAGCAGCCCCGTAATGGCCTCTAGCACAGATACGCAGTATTTT. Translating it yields CASSPVMASSTDTQYF.